A selection of T cell receptor beta chains follows, all from one sample in a study of early T cells in non-severe SARS-CoV-2 infection. TCRdb reprocessed the 5' RACE reads with MiXCR, giving one entry per CDR3 protein. The sample yields 50,000 to 60,000 distinct CDR3 sequences, 10% seen once. Sequenced material: whole blood. The receptors come from an adult who was a healthcare worker with PCR-confirmed SARS-CoV-2 infection or an uninfected control (not recorded which). The CDR3 runs from the conserved cysteine through the conserved F or W. D genes are given only for firm matches. Some rows have no size entry. The others give once, few or many, or a class for an expanded clone.

d_gene: NA
abundance: NA
v_gene: TRBV5-1
j_gene: TRBJ2-2
CDR3aa: CASSVRDLGGELFF
CDR3nt: TGCGCCAGCAGCGTTCGCGACCTGGGCGGGGAGCTGTTTTTT

d_gene: TRBD2
abundance: many
v_gene: TRBV29-1
j_gene: TRBJ2-1
CDR3aa: CSVGTSRNEQFF
CDR3nt: TGCAGCGTCGGGACTAGCCGAAATGAGCAGTTCTTC

d_gene: NA
abundance: many
v_gene: TRBV6-5
j_gene: TRBJ2-3
CDR3aa: CASTSPGVDTQYF
CDR3nt: TGTGCCAGCACCTCCCCGGGGGTGGATACGCAGTATTTT

d_gene: NA
abundance: few
v_gene: TRBV30
j_gene: TRBJ2-3
CDR3aa: CAWSQPSTQYF
CDR3nt: TGTGCCTGGAGCCAACCAAGTACGCAGTATTTT

d_gene: NA
abundance: NA
v_gene: TRBV12-3/TRBV12-4
j_gene: TRBJ2-5
CDR3aa: CASSLDWSAGWKQTQYF
CDR3nt: TGTGCCAGCAGTTTAGATTGGAGTGCAGGGTGGAAACAGACCCAGTACTTC

d_gene: TRBD1
abundance: many
v_gene: TRBV11-2
j_gene: TRBJ1-2
CDR3aa: CASTGQGGFGYGYTF
CDR3nt: TGTGCCAGCACGGGACAGGGGGGTTTTGGCTATGGCTACACCTTC

d_gene: TRBD1
abundance: few
v_gene: TRBV11-2
j_gene: TRBJ1-1
CDR3aa: CASSQGGLTEAFF
CDR3nt: TGTGCCAGCAGCCAAGGGGGCCTCACTGAAGCTTTCTTT

d_gene: NA
abundance: few
v_gene: TRBV4-2
j_gene: TRBJ2-1
CDR3aa: CASSQERLNEQFF
CDR3nt: TGTGCCAGCAGCCAAGAGCGTTTGAATGAGCAGTTCTTC

d_gene: NA
abundance: many
v_gene: TRBV25-1
j_gene: TRBJ2-1
CDR3aa: CASSKISNDEQFF
CDR3nt: TGTGCCAGCAGTAAAATAAGCAATGATGAGCAGTTCTTC

d_gene: NA
abundance: many
v_gene: TRBV29-1
j_gene: TRBJ2-1
CDR3aa: CSISRVDEQFF
CDR3nt: TGCAGCATTTCCAGGGTCGATGAGCAGTTCTTC

d_gene: NA
abundance: many
v_gene: TRBV5-1
j_gene: TRBJ2-7
CDR3aa: CASSLDRITSYEQYF
CDR3nt: TGCGCCAGCAGCTTGGACAGAATAACATCCTACGAGCAGTACTTC

d_gene: NA
abundance: few
v_gene: TRBV29-1
j_gene: TRBJ2-1
CDR3aa: CSVVGAGLNNEQFF
CDR3nt: TGCAGCGTTGTTGGGGCAGGGCTGAACAATGAGCAGTTCTTC

d_gene: TRBD1
abundance: many
v_gene: TRBV5-1
j_gene: TRBJ2-3
CDR3aa: CASSAGTGLPDTQYF
CDR3nt: TGCGCCAGCAGCGCCGGGACAGGGCTCCCAGATACGCAGTATTTT

d_gene: NA
abundance: many
v_gene: TRBV12-3/TRBV12-4
j_gene: TRBJ2-5
CDR3aa: CASSPLGGQRETQYF
CDR3nt: TGTGCCAGCAGTCCCTTAGGCGGACAGCGGGAGACCCAGTACTTC

d_gene: NA
abundance: many
v_gene: TRBV20-1
j_gene: TRBJ2-7
CDR3aa: CSALSGEVEQYF
CDR3nt: TGCAGTGCCCTGAGTGGGGAGGTGGAGCAGTACTTC

d_gene: NA
abundance: few
v_gene: TRBV29-1
j_gene: TRBJ1-1
CDR3aa: CSAGWNTEAFF
CDR3nt: TGCAGCGCCGGATGGAACACTGAAGCTTTCTTT

d_gene: NA
abundance: NA
v_gene: TRBV4-1
j_gene: TRBJ1-3
CDR3aa: CASSQVLSGNTIYF
CDR3nt: TGCGCCAGCAGCCAGGTCCTCTCTGGAAACACCATATATTTT

d_gene: NA
abundance: few
v_gene: TRBV5-1
j_gene: TRBJ2-7
CDR3aa: CASSSIGRNYEQYF
CDR3nt: TGCGCCAGCAGCTCAATTGGAAGAAACTACGAGCAGTACTTC

d_gene: NA
abundance: few
v_gene: TRBV28
j_gene: TRBJ1-1
CDR3aa: CASTTLGLADTEAFF
CDR3nt: TGTGCCAGCACCACCTTGGGGTTGGCGGACACTGAAGCTTTCTTT

d_gene: TRBD1
abundance: few
v_gene: TRBV29-1
j_gene: TRBJ2-2
CDR3aa: CSVLRDRGVGELFF
CDR3nt: TGCAGCGTGCTCCGGGACAGGGGTGTCGGGGAGCTGTTTTTT

d_gene: NA
abundance: few
v_gene: TRBV29-1
j_gene: TRBJ2-3
CDR3aa: CSVEKGVGDTQYF
CDR3nt: TGCAGCGTTGAGAAGGGGGTGGGAGATACGCAGTATTTT

d_gene: TRBD2
abundance: few
v_gene: TRBV7-8
j_gene: TRBJ2-1
CDR3aa: CASSQGLAGPYNEQFF
CDR3nt: TGTGCCAGCAGCCAAGGACTAGCGGGTCCCTACAATGAGCAGTTCTTC

d_gene: NA
abundance: NA
v_gene: TRBV2
j_gene: TRBJ1-1
CDR3aa: CASGDNLNTEAFF
CDR3nt: TGTGCCAGCGGGGACAACTTGAACACTGAAGCTTTCTTT

d_gene: NA
abundance: many
v_gene: TRBV12-3/TRBV12-4
j_gene: TRBJ2-3
CDR3aa: CASTNPGTGVYTDTQYF
CDR3nt: TGTGCCAGCACCAACCCCGGTACGGGGGTGTACACAGATACGCAGTATTTT

d_gene: TRBD1
abundance: many
v_gene: TRBV30
j_gene: TRBJ2-3
CDR3aa: CAWIGDRGARDTQYF
CDR3nt: TGTGCCTGGATCGGGGACAGGGGAGCTAGAGATACGCAGTATTTT

d_gene: NA
abundance: many
v_gene: TRBV7-3
j_gene: TRBJ1-2
CDR3aa: CASSLLPNYGYTF
CDR3nt: TGTGCCAGCAGCTTACTGCCTAACTATGGCTACACCTTC

d_gene: NA
abundance: few
v_gene: TRBV4-1
j_gene: TRBJ1-4
CDR3aa: CASSQDYEKLFF
CDR3nt: TGCGCCAGCAGCCAAGATTATGAAAAACTGTTTTTT

d_gene: NA
abundance: many
v_gene: TRBV7-6
j_gene: TRBJ1-5
CDR3aa: CASSQKISQGMEQPQHF
CDR3nt: TGTGCCAGCAGCCAAAAAATATCTCAGGGGATGGAACAGCCCCAGCATTTT

d_gene: TRBD2
abundance: many
v_gene: TRBV7-9
j_gene: TRBJ2-7
CDR3aa: CASSPTSGRAYEQYF
CDR3nt: TGTGCCAGCAGCCCTACTAGCGGGAGGGCCTACGAGCAGTACTTC

d_gene: TRBD1
abundance: many
v_gene: TRBV18
j_gene: TRBJ1-5
CDR3aa: CASTRTGASNQPQHF
CDR3nt: TGTGCCAGCACCCGGACAGGGGCGAGCAATCAGCCCCAGCATTTT

d_gene: NA
abundance: NA
v_gene: TRBV7-8
j_gene: TRBJ2-6
CDR3aa: CASSLGAGTRVVGANVLTF
CDR3nt: TGTGCCAGCAGCTTAGGGGCCGGGACAAGGGTCGTTGGGGCCAACGTCCTGACTTTC

d_gene: NA
abundance: NA
v_gene: TRBV5-1
j_gene: TRBJ1-4
CDR3aa: CASSNGVVDEKLFF
CDR3nt: TGCGCCAGCAGCAACGGGGTTGTCGATGAAAAACTGTTTTTT

d_gene: NA
abundance: few
v_gene: TRBV5-6
j_gene: TRBJ2-6
CDR3aa: CASSLLQGSGANVLTF
CDR3nt: TGTGCCAGCAGCTTACTACAGGGCTCTGGGGCCAACGTCCTGACTTTC

d_gene: NA
abundance: NA
v_gene: TRBV7-2
j_gene: TRBJ2-3
CDR3aa: CASSIGYDGTDTQYF
CDR3nt: TGTGCCAGCAGCATAGGGTACGACGGCACAGATACGCAGTATTTT

d_gene: NA
abundance: many
v_gene: TRBV29-1
j_gene: TRBJ1-5
CDR3aa: CSVQDTNNQPQHF
CDR3nt: TGCAGCGTTCAGGACACCAACAATCAGCCCCAGCATTTT

d_gene: TRBD2
abundance: NA
v_gene: TRBV12-3/TRBV12-4
j_gene: TRBJ2-7
CDR3aa: CASSSPSGEGTYEQYF
CDR3nt: TGTGCCAGCAGCTCCCCTAGCGGAGAGGGGACCTACGAGCAGTACTTC

d_gene: NA
abundance: NA
v_gene: TRBV12-3/TRBV12-4
j_gene: TRBJ1-1
CDR3aa: CASSFGGATEAFF
CDR3nt: TGTGCCAGCAGTTTTGGGGGGGCCACTGAAGCTTTCTTT

d_gene: TRBD2
abundance: many
v_gene: TRBV4-1
j_gene: TRBJ2-2
CDR3aa: CASRHTTRLAGSRGELFF
CDR3nt: TGCGCCAGCAGACACACGACTAGGCTAGCGGGGTCTAGGGGGGAGCTGTTTTTT

d_gene: TRBD1
abundance: many
v_gene: TRBV6-2/TRBV6-3
j_gene: TRBJ1-5
CDR3aa: CASSRLDRVLGNQPQHF
CDR3nt: TGTGCCAGCAGTCGTCTGGACAGGGTGTTAGGTAATCAGCCCCAGCATTTT

d_gene: NA
abundance: NA
v_gene: TRBV6-2/TRBV6-3
j_gene: TRBJ1-1
CDR3aa: CASSSGRGENTEAFF
CDR3nt: TGTGCCAGCAGTTCCGGGCGGGGAGAGAACACTGAAGCTTTCTTT

d_gene: NA
abundance: NA
v_gene: TRBV19
j_gene: TRBJ2-4
CDR3aa: CATRGVAKNIQYF
CDR3nt: TGTGCCACCCGCGGGGTAGCCAAAAACATTCAGTACTTC

d_gene: NA
abundance: many
v_gene: TRBV5-5
j_gene: TRBJ1-1
CDR3aa: CASSSTDRSKNTEAFF
CDR3nt: TGTGCCAGCAGCTCGACAGATAGGTCCAAAAACACTGAAGCTTTCTTT

d_gene: TRBD1
abundance: many
v_gene: TRBV28
j_gene: TRBJ2-5
CDR3aa: CASGDRVVETQYF
CDR3nt: TGTGCCAGCGGCGACAGGGTGGTGGAGACCCAGTACTTC

d_gene: TRBD1
abundance: many
v_gene: TRBV4-1
j_gene: TRBJ2-7
CDR3aa: CASSLPSGQGSYEQYF
CDR3nt: TGCGCCAGCAGTCTACCTTCTGGACAGGGATCGTACGAGCAGTACTTC

d_gene: TRBD2
abundance: few
v_gene: TRBV5-1
j_gene: TRBJ2-3
CDR3aa: CASSLGLIGGGSTDTQYF
CDR3nt: TGCGCCAGCAGCTTGGGGCTGATTGGCGGGGGATCCACAGATACGCAGTATTTT

d_gene: NA
abundance: NA
v_gene: TRBV19
j_gene: TRBJ2-7
CDR3aa: CASSTPGGQYF
CDR3nt: TGTGCCAGTAGTACCCCAGGCGGACAGTACTTC

d_gene: NA
abundance: many
v_gene: TRBV6-2/TRBV6-3
j_gene: TRBJ2-1
CDR3aa: CASSLSGGREQFF
CDR3nt: TGTGCCAGCAGTTTGTCAGGGGGGCGTGAGCAGTTCTTC

d_gene: NA
abundance: NA
v_gene: TRBV10-1
j_gene: TRBJ2-5
CDR3aa: CASSESIGQQETQYF
CDR3nt: TGCGCCAGCAGTGAGTCCATTGGGCAGCAAGAGACCCAGTACTTC

d_gene: TRBD1
abundance: NA
v_gene: TRBV7-2
j_gene: TRBJ2-3
CDR3aa: CASSRNRGDTQYF
CDR3nt: TGTGCCAGCAGCCGGAACAGGGGAGATACGCAGTATTTT

d_gene: NA
abundance: many
v_gene: TRBV29-1
j_gene: TRBJ1-2
CDR3aa: CSVDGAPNHGYTF
CDR3nt: TGCAGCGTTGATGGGGCGCCTAACCATGGCTACACCTTC

d_gene: TRBD1
abundance: many
v_gene: TRBV5-1
j_gene: TRBJ2-1
CDR3aa: CASSLVGGSMNEQFF
CDR3nt: TGCGCCAGCAGCTTGGTAGGGGGCTCTATGAATGAGCAGTTCTTC

d_gene: TRBD1
abundance: few
v_gene: TRBV20-1
j_gene: TRBJ1-2
CDR3aa: CSARSSTGTGGVYGYTF
CDR3nt: TGCAGTGCTAGATCCTCAACCGGGACAGGGGGCGTCTATGGCTACACCTTC

d_gene: TRBD2
abundance: many
v_gene: TRBV13
j_gene: TRBJ2-1
CDR3aa: CASSSKVRPGLDRNEQFF
CDR3nt: TGTGCCAGCAGCTCAAAGGTACGTCCGGGACTAGACCGCAATGAGCAGTTCTTC

d_gene: NA
abundance: NA
v_gene: TRBV11-2
j_gene: TRBJ2-1
CDR3aa: CASSLGSGVHEQFF
CDR3nt: TGTGCCAGCAGCTTAGGATCGGGGGTTCATGAGCAGTTCTTC